This TCR beta chain was recorded in a study of cytomegalovirus exposure and HLA in healthy donors. Notes on this clone: Its antigen remains unidentified.

The study ran its PCR with 60 Vbeta and 13 Jbeta primers. Measured with immunoSEQ multiplex PCR; TCRdb has only the in-frame clones, and not every one. The repertoire holds around 130,000 clones, 70% to 75% seen once, with approximately 2.1% in the top ten. Study-level results: In a later analysis, TCR beta V- and J-gene trimming showed a link to a missense DCLRE1C variant.

The V end lost 8 bases, the J end lost 0 bases, and 14 bases lay between the germline ends. This CDR3 spans 15 amino acids. Germline CDR1 and CDR2: MNHNY and SVGAGI (reference sequence). J is TRBJ2-1 and V is TRBV6-6, with D possibly matching TRBD2 (5 bases). This receptor was identified in a woman aged 40 to 50 in good health and CMV-seropositive. Specimen: PBMCs. DNA for the CDR3: TGTGCCAGCTCTTCCGGGGTTAGCTCCTACAATGAGCAGTTCTTC. It encodes CASSSGVSSYNEQFF.